A selection of T cell receptor beta chains follows, all from one sample in a study of T cells in Graves' hyperthyroidism and ophthalmopathy. TCRdb re-analysed the multiplex PCR reads in MiXCR, keeping a single row per CDR3 protein. The sample shows a few hundred thousand distinct CDR3 sequences, over 15% of them seen only once. What was sequenced was blood. Receptors originate from a woman between 18 and 29 years old with Graves' ophthalmopathy. The CDR3 runs from the conserved cysteine through the conserved F or W. Fields, in order: clone size, V gene, J gene, D gene, CDR3 DNA, CDR3 protein. The D gene is left open where the match is weak. Clone size appears in some rows only: once, few, many, or a class for an expanded clone.

>NA|TRBV9|TRBJ2-5|NA
TGTGCCAGCAGCGCCGGAGGGACCCAAGAGACCCAGTACTTC
CASSAGGTQETQYF
>many|TRBV12-3/TRBV12-4|TRBJ2-1|TRBD2
TGTGCCAGCAGTGACGGGACTAGCAGGCTCAATGAGCAGTTCTTC
CASSDGTSRLNEQFF
>NA|TRBV5-4|TRBJ1-1|TRBD1
TGTGCCAGCAGCGCAAACAGGGGGCCCACTGAAGCTTTCTTT
CASSANRGPTEAFF
>many|TRBV20-1|TRBJ2-3|TRBD2
TGCAGTGCTAGAGTAGAGCGACTAGCCATGAATACGCAGTATTTT
CSARVERLAMNTQYF
>many|TRBV7-3|TRBJ1-3|NA
TGTGCCAGCAGCCCGACAGCTAGAAACACCATATATTTT
CASSPTARNTIYF
>many|TRBV12-3/TRBV12-4|TRBJ1-2|NA
TGTGCCAGCAGCCCCACCGGGGGAGGGCAGGGGTATGGCTACACCTTC
CASSPTGGGQGYGYTF
>NA|TRBV29-1|TRBJ1-5|TRBD1
TGCAGCGAGGACAGGGAGCGTGTGGGCAATCAGCCCCAGCATTTT
CSEDRERVGNQPQHF
>NA|TRBV5-1|TRBJ1-6|NA
TGCGCCAGCAGCCCTGGTGGAAGCTCCTATAATTCACCCCTCCACTTT
CASSPGGSSYNSPLHF
>many|TRBV19|TRBJ2-1|TRBD2
TGTGCCAGTACCCCCCTCGGCGGGGGCTCCTACAATGAGCAGTTCTTC
CASTPLGGGSYNEQFF
>few|TRBV20-1|TRBJ2-2|NA
TGCAGTGCTAGAGTTCTTGGGGGACCCAACACCGGGGAGCTGTTTTTT
CSARVLGGPNTGELFF
>NA|TRBV7-9|TRBJ1-5|TRBD1
TGTGCCAGCAGCCAATCGACAGGGAATAGCAATCAGCCCCAGCATTTT
CASSQSTGNSNQPQHF
>few|TRBV2|TRBJ2-7|NA
TGTGCCAGCAGTGGGGCAGGGGGGGTAATTTCCTACGAGCAGTACTTC
CASSGAGGVISYEQYF
>many|TRBV5-1|TRBJ1-1|NA
TGCGCCAGCAGCTTCGGGGCCAGCAACAGGTACACTGAAGCTTTCTTT
CASSFGASNRYTEAFF
>NA|TRBV11-2|TRBJ2-5|NA
TGTGCCAGCAGCCAAGATCTCGTCGAATCCCTAAGACTTCCCCAACAAGAGACCCAGTACTTC
CASSQDLVESLRLPQQETQYF
>many|TRBV6-1|TRBJ1-5|NA
TGTGCCAGCAGCAACGGACGGGGCCAAGCCCAGCATTTT
CASSNGRGQAQHF
>few|TRBV19|TRBJ2-7|TRBD2
TGTGCCAGTAGTATCTTTCCTAGCGGGAGTTACGAGCAGTACTTC
CASSIFPSGSYEQYF
>NA|TRBV5-1|TRBJ1-1|NA
TGCGCCAGCAGAGGAACGGGGATTCATAGGACTTTCTTT
CASRGTGIHRTFF
>few|TRBV29-1|TRBJ1-2|NA
TGCAGCGTTGATCGGGGGGCCCATGGCTACACCTTC
CSVDRGAHGYTF
>NA|TRBV18|TRBJ2-7|NA
TGTGCCAGCTCACCGGTAGGGACCCACGAGCAGTACTTC
CASSPVGTHEQYF
>few|TRBV14|TRBJ2-7|TRBD2
TGTGCCAGCAGCCAACCTAGCGGCTACGAGCAGTACTTC
CASSQPSGYEQYF
>NA|TRBV10-3|TRBJ2-2|NA
TGTGCCATTAGGACCAGTTTTAGAGACACCGGGGAGCTGTTTTTT
CAIRTSFRDTGELFF
>many|TRBV2|TRBJ1-1|TRBD1
TGTGCCACCCCAACCCGGACAGGGGACGAGGGGACTGAAGCTTTCTTT
CATPTRTGDEGTEAFF
>many|TRBV7-2|TRBJ2-1|TRBD2
TGTGCCAGCAGCTACGAAGCGGGGGTATACAATGAGCAGTTCTTC
CASSYEAGVYNEQFF
>many|TRBV3-1|TRBJ2-7|TRBD1
TGTGCCAGCAGCCCAACCCGGACAGGGGAACACGAGCAGTACTTC
CASSPTRTGEHEQYF
>many|TRBV7-2|TRBJ2-7|NA
TGTGCCAGCAGCCCCAGGGCCTCCTACGAGCAGTACTTC
CASSPRASYEQYF
>few|TRBV13|TRBJ2-1|TRBD2
TGTGCCAGCAGCCCCCTGGGCGGGAGGATGGGGCATGAGCAGTTCTTC
CASSPLGGRMGHEQFF
>many|TRBV20-1|TRBJ2-3|TRBD2
TGCAGTGCTAGAGGGACTAGCGGGGGAACAGATACGCAGTATTTT
CSARGTSGGTDTQYF
>many|TRBV7-2|TRBJ2-7|NA
TGTGCCAGCAGGCCCCCTGGGGCCTACGAGCAGTACTTC
CASRPPGAYEQYF
>NA|TRBV6-2/TRBV6-3|TRBJ1-5|TRBD1
TGTGCCAGCAGTTTTACGGGGCAGGGGGCAGGTCAGCCCCAGCATTTT
CASSFTGQGAGQPQHF
>many|TRBV28|TRBJ2-7|TRBD1
TGTGCCAGCACCGGACAGGGTTTTTCCTACGAGCAGTACTTC
CASTGQGFSYEQYF
>many|TRBV7-9|TRBJ1-1|NA
TGTGCCAGCAGCTTAAACACAGGGCGGGACACTGAAGCTTTCTTT
CASSLNTGRDTEAFF
>many|TRBV11-2|TRBJ2-3|TRBD2
TGTGCCAGCAGCTTAGATCCGGGGGAGGGGAGGACGCAGTATTTT
CASSLDPGEGRTQYF
>many|TRBV28|TRBJ2-7|TRBD2
TGTGCCAGCAGTTCCCCTTTACTAGCGGGGGGTACCAGGAACGAGCAGTACTTC
CASSSPLLAGGTRNEQYF
>NA|TRBV3-1|TRBJ1-5|NA
TGTGCCAGCAGCCAAGGGGGACGGGGTGGTTATCAGCCCCAGCATTTT
CASSQGGRGGYQPQHF
>many|TRBV15|TRBJ2-5|NA
TGTGCCACCAGCACGCTTATCGGGGGGCCGGAAGAGACCCAGTACTTC
CATSTLIGGPEETQYF
>NA|TRBV19|TRBJ1-3|NA
TGTGCCAGTAGTTCTCCCACCCAGCATCGCTCTGGAAACACCATATATTTT
CASSSPTQHRSGNTIYF
>NA|TRBV6-1|TRBJ2-7|NA
TGTGCCAGCAGTGAACCAGGGATCGGGCAGTACTTC
CASSEPGIGQYF